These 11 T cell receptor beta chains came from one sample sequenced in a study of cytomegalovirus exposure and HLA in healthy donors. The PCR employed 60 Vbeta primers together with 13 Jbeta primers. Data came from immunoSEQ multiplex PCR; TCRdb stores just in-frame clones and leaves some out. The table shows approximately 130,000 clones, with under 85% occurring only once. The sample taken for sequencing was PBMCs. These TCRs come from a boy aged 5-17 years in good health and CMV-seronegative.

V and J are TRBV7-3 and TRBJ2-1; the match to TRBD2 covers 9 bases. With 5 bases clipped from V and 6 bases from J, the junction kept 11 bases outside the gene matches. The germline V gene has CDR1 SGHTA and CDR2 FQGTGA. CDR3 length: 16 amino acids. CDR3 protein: CASSPIAGAISNEQFF. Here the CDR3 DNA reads TGTGCCAGCAGCCCAATAGCGGGAGCAATATCCAATGAGCAGTTCTTC.

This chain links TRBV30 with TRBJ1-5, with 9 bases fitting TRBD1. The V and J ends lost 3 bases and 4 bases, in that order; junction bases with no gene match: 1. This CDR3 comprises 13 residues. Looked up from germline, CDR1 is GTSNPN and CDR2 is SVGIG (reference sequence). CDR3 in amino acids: CAWSGTGNQPQHF. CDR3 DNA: TGTGCCTGGAGCGGGACAGGGAATCAGCCCCAGCATTTT. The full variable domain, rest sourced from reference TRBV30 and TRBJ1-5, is SQTIHQWPATLVQPVGSPLSLECTVEGTSNPNLYWYRQAAGRGLQLLFYSVGIGQISSEVPQNLSASRPQDRQFILSSKKLLLSDSGFYLCAWSGTGNQPQHFGDGTRLSIL.

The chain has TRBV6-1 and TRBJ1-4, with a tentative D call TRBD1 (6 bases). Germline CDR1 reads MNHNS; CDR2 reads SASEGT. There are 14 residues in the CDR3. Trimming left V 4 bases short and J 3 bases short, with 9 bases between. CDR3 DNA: TGTGCCAGCAGTGCTCGGACAGCTAATGAAAAACTGTTTTTT. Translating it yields CASSARTANEKLFF.

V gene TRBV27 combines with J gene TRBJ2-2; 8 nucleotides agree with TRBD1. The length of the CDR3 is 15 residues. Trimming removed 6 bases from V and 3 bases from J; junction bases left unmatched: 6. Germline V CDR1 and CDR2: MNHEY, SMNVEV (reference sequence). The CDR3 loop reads CASRQDRGHTGELFF. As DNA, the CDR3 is TGTGCCAGCAGGCAAGACAGGGGCCACACCGGGGAGCTGTTTTTT.

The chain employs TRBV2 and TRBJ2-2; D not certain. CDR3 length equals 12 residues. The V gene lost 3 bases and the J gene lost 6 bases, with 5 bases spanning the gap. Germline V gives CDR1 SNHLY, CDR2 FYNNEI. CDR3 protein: CASSELAGELFF. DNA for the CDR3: TGTGCCAGCAGTGAGCTAGCCGGGGAGCTGTTTTTT.

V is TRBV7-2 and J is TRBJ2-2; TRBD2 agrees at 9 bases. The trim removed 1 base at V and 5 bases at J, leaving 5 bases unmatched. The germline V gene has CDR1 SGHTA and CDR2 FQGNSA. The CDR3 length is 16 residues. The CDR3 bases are TGTGCCAGCAGCTTAGGAGCGGGAGGTTTGACCGGGGAGCTGTTTTTT. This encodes CASSLGAGGLTGELFF.

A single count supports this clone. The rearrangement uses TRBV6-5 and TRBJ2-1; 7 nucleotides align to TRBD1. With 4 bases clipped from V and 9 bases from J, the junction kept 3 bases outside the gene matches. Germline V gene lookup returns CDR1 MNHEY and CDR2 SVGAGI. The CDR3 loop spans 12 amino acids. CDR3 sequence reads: CASSSTGSEQFF. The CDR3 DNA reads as TGTGCCAGCAGTTCGACAGGGTCTGAGCAGTTCTTC.

DNA of the CDR3: TGTGCCAGCAGTCAGGGACAGGGGTTAACCGGGGAGCTGTTTTTT. Its translation is CASSQGQGLTGELFF. The chain employs TRBV7-8 and TRBJ2-2; 10 bases are shared with TRBD1. J lost 5 bases, V lost 6 bases, and 6 bases had no gene match. The length of the CDR3 is 15 residues. Germline V lookup: CDR1 SGHVS, CDR2 FQNEAQ.

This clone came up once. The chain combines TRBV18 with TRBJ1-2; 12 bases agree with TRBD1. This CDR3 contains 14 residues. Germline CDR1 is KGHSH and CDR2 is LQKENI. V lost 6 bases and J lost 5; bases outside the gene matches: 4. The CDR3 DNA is TGTGCCAGCTCCCCGGGACAGGGGGCTTATGGCTACACCTTC. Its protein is CASSPGQGAYGYTF.

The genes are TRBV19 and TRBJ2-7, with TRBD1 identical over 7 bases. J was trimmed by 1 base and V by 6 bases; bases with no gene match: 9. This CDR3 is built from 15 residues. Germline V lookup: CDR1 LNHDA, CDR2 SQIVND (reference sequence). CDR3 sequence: CASSLTGSNSYEQYF. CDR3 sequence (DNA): TGTGCCAGTAGCCTGACAGGGAGTAATTCCTACGAGCAGTACTTC. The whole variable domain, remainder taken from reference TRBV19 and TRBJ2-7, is DGGITQSPKYLFRKEGQNVTLSCEQNLNHDAMYWYRQDPGQGLRLIYYSQIVNDFQKGDIAEGYSVSREKKESFPLTVTSAQKNPTAFYLCASSLTGSNSYEQYFGPGTRLTVT.

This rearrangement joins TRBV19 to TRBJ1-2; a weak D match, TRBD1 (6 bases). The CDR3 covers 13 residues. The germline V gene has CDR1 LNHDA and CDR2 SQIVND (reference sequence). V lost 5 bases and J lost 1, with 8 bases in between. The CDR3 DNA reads TGTGCCAGTAGTTCACAGGGTAACTATGGCTACACCTTC. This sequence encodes CASSSQGNYGYTF. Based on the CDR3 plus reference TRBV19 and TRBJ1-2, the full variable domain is DGGITQSPKYLFRKEGQNVTLSCEQNLNHDAMYWYRQDPGQGLRLIYYSQIVNDFQKGDIAEGYSVSREKKESFPLTVTSAQKNPTAFYLCASSSQGNYGYTFGSGTRLTVV.